Below, one TCR beta chain is given with its context. The entry originates in a study of blood T cells in healthy people across ages. Combining a sample-barcoded 5' primer with a J-beta primer mix, a second PCR ran for about 7 to 12 cycles. MiXCR, run by TCRdb on the 5' RACE reads, gives a single entry per CDR3 protein. The sample gives roughly 1,000,000 distinct CDR3 sequences, approximately 25% of which show up once; approximately 0.71% is in the top ten. CDR1 and CDR2 (germline): SGHDT, YYEEEE. There are 14 residues in the CDR3. Between the trimmed V and J ends, which lost 9 bases and 4 bases, there was a span of 20 bases. This same sample was also taken into another study, of T cells of mothers and their children.

The receptor comes from a girl aged 2-10 years in good health. The sample consisted of blood. The chain combines TRBV5-6 with TRBJ2-7; D not resolved. CDR3 sequence: CATQGSEDPYEQYF. In DNA form, the CDR3 reads TGTGCCACCCAAGGGTCAGAAGACCCTTACGAGCAGTACTTC.